This record concerns one T cell receptor beta chain sequence. This specimen comes from a study of blood T cell repertoires in COVID-19. Study information: Collection of acute and convalescent COVID-19 samples took place in the United States, Italy and Spain.

Germline assignment: CDR1 MNHEY and CDR2 SVGAGI. The J segment lost 2 bases and the V segment lost 0 bases, leaving 6 bases of the junction unmatched. This CDR3 contains 16 residues. The data were produced by immunoSEQ multiplex PCR, yet TCRdb's version contains in-frame clones alone and is incomplete. The table lists just over 30,000 clones, roughly 90% of them singletons. This TCR was recovered from a middle-aged woman with active or convalescent COVID-19. Input material: peripheral blood. The V gene is TRBV6-5, the J gene TRBJ1-1, with 7 nucleotides matching TRBD1. The CDR3 nucleotides read TGTGCCAGCAGTTACTCGATTCAGGGGGGAAACACTGAAGCTTTCTTT. The encoded protein is CASSYSIQGGNTEAFF.